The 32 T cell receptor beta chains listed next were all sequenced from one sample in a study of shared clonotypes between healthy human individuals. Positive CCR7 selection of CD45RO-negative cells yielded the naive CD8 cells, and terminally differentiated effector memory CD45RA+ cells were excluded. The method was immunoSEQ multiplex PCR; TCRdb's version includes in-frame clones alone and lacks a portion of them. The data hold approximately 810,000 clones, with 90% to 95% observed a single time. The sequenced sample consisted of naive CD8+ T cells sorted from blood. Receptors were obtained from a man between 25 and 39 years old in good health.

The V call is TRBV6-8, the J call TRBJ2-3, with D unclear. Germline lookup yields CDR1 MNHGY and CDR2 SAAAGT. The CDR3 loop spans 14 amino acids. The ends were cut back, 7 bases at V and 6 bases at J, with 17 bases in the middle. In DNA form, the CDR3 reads TGTGCCAGCAAGGCGGCCCACCTAAGGGATACGCAGTATTTT. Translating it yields CASKAAHLRDTQYF.

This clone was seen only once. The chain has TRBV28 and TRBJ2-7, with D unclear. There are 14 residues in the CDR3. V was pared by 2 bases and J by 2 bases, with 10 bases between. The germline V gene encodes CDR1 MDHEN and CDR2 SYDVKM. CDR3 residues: CASSLLESAYEQYF. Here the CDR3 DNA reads TGTGCCAGCAGTTTACTTGAATCCGCCTACGAGCAGTACTTC. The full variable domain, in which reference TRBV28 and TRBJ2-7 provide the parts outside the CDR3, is DVKVTQSSRYLVKRTGEKVFLECVQDMDHENMFWYRQDPGLGLRLIYFSYDVKMKEKGDIPEGYSVSREKKERFSLILESASTNQTSMYLCASSLLESAYEQYFGPGTRLTVT.

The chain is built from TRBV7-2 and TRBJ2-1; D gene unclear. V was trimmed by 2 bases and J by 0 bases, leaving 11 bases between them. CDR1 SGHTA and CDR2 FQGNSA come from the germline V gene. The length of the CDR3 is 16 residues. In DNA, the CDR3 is TGTGCCAGCAGCTTAACGGCAGCGAGCTCCTACAATGAGCAGTTCTTC. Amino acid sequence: CASSLTAASSYNEQFF.

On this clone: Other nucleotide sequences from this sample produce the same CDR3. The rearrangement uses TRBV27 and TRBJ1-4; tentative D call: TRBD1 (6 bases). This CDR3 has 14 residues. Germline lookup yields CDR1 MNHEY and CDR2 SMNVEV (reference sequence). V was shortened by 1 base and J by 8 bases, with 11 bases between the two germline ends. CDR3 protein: CASSLLGGDEKLFF. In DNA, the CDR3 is TGTGCCAGCAGTTTATTGGGGGGCGACGAAAAACTGTTTTTT.

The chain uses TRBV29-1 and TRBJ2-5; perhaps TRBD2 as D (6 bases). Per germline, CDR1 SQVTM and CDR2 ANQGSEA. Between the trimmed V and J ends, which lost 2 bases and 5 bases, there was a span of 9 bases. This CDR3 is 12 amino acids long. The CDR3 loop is CSVETSSETQYF. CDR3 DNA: TGCAGCGTTGAAACTAGCTCTGAGACCCAGTACTTC.

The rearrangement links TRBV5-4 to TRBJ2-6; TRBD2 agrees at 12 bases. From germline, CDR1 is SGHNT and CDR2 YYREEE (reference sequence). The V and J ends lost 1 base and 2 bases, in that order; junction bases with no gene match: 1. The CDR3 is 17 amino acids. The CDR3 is CASSLTSGGTGANVLTF. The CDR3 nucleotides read TGTGCCAGCAGCTTGACTAGCGGGGGGACTGGGGCCAACGTCCTGACTTTC.

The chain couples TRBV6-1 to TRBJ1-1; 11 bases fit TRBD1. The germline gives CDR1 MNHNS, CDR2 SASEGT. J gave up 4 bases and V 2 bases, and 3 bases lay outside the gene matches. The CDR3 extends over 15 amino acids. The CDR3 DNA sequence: TGTGCCAGCAGTGAAAAGGGGACAGGGGGCACTGAAGCTTTCTTT. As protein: CASSEKGTGGTEAFF.

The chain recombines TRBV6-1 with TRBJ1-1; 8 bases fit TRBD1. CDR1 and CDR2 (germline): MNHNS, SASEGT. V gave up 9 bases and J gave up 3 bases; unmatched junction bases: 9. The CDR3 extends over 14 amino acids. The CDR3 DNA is TGTGCCAGTACAGGGGGACGAACCTACACTGAAGCTTTCTTT. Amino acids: CASTGGRTYTEAFF.

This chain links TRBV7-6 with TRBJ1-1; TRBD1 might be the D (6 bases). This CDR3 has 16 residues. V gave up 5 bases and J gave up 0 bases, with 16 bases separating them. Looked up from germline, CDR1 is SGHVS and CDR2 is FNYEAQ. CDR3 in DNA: TGTGCCAGCAGCGAGCCAGGGGTCGACATGAACACTGAAGCTTTCTTT. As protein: CASSEPGVDMNTEAFF.

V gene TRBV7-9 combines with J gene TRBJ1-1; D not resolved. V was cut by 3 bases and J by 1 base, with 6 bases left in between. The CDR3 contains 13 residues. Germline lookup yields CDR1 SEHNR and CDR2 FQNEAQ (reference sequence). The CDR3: CASSLTSNTEAFF. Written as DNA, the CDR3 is TGTGCCAGCAGCTTGACTTCGAACACTGAAGCTTTCTTT.

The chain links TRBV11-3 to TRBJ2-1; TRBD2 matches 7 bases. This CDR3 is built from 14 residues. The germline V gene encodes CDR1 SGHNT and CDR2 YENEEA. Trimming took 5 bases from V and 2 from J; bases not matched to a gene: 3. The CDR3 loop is CASSPSGTYNEQFF. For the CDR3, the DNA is TGTGCCAGCAGCCCGAGCGGGACCTACAATGAGCAGTTCTTC.

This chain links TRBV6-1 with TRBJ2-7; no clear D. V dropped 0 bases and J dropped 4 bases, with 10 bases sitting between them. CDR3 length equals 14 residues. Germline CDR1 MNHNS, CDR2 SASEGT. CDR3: CASSEAVGPYEQYF. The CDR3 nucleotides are TGTGCCAGCAGTGAAGCCGTAGGCCCGTACGAGCAGTACTTC.

The CDR3 DNA reads as TGTGCCAGCAGCCCCGGATCGCCTCGGGGTGGCTACACCTTC. It specifies CASSPGSPRGGYTF. V is TRBV7-2 and J is TRBJ1-2; the D is unclear. This CDR3 region has 14 residues. From germline, CDR1 is SGHTA and CDR2 FQGNSA. V lost 5 bases to trimming and J lost 7 bases, with 17 bases between them.

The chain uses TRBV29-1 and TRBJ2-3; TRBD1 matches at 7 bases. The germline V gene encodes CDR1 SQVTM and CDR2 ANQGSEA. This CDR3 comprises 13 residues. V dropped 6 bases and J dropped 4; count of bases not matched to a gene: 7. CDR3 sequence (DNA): TGCAGCGTGCCGACAGGGTTGGCAGATACGCAGTATTTT. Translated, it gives CSVPTGLADTQYF.

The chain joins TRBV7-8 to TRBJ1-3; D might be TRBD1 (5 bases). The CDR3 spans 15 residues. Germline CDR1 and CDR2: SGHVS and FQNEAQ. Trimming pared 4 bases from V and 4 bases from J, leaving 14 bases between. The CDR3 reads CASSYGPRGGNTIYF. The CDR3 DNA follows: TGTGCCAGCAGCTACGGGCCTCGGGGGGGAAACACCATATATTTT.

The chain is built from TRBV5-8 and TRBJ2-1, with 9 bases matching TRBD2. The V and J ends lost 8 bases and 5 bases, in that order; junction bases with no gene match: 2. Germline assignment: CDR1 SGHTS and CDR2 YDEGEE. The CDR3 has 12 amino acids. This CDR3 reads CASRTSDNEQFF. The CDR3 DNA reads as TGTGCCAGTCGGACTAGCGACAATGAGCAGTTCTTC.

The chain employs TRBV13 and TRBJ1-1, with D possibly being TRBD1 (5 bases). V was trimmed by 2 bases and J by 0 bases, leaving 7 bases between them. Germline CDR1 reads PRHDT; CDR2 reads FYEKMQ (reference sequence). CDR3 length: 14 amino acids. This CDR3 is CASSLQGLNTEAFF. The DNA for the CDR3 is TGTGCCAGCAGCTTACAGGGTCTGAACACTGAAGCTTTCTTT.

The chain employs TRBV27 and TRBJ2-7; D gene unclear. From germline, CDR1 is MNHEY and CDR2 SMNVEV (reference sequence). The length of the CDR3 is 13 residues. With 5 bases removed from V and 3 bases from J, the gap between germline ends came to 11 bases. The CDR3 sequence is CASSQEACYEQYF. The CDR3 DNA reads TGTGCCAGCAGTCAAGAGGCTTGCTACGAGCAGTACTTC.

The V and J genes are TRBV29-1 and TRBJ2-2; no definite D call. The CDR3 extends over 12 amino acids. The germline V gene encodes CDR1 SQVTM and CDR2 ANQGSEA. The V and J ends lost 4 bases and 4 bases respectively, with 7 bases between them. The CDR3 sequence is CSVVPSTGELFF. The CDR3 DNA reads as TGCAGCGTTGTGCCCAGCACCGGGGAGCTGTTTTTT.

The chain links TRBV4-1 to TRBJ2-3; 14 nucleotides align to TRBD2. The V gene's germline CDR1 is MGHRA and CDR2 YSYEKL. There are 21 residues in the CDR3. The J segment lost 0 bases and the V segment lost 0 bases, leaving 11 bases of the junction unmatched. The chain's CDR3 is CASSQEGRGLAGAESTDTQYF. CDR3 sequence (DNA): TGCGCCAGCAGCCAAGAAGGTCGGGGACTAGCGGGAGCGGAGAGCACAGATACGCAGTATTTT.

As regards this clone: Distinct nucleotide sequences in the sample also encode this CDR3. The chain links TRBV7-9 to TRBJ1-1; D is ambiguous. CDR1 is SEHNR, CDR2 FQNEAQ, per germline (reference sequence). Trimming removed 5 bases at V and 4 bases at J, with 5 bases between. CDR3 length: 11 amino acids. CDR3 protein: CASSGGTEAFF. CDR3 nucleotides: TGTGCCAGCAGCGGTGGCACTGAAGCTTTCTTT.

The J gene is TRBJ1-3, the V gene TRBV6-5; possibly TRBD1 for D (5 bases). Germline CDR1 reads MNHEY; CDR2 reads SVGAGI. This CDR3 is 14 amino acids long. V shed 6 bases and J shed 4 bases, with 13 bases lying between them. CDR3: CASRKDTPGNTIYF. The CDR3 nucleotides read TGTGCCAGCAGGAAGGACACCCCCGGAAACACCATATATTTT.

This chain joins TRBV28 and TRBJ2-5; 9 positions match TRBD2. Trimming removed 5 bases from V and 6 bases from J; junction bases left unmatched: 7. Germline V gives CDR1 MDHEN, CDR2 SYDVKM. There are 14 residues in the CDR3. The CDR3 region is CASSDIAGEQTQYF. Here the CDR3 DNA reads TGTGCCAGCAGTGATATAGCGGGAGAGCAGACCCAGTACTTC.

Here the CDR3 reads CASRRPGRSYNEQFF. CDR3 bases: TGTGCCAGCAGGAGACCTGGCCGTTCCTACAATGAGCAGTTCTTC. The chain employs TRBV7-9 and TRBJ2-1; D is unclear. Germline CDR1 SEHNR, CDR2 FQNEAQ (reference sequence). V gave up 6 bases and J gave up 1 base, with 13 bases separating them. This CDR3 contains 15 residues.

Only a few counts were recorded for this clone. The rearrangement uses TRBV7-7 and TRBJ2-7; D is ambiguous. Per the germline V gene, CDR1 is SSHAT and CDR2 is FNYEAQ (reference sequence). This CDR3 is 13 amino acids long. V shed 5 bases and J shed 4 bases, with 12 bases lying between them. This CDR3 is CASSTQTGYEQYF. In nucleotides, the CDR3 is TGTGCCAGCAGCACCCAGACCGGGTACGAGCAGTACTTC.

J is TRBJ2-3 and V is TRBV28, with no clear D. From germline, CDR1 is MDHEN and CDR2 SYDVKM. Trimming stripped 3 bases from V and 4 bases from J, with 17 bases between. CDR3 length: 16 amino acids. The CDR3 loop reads CASSFQRDGEADTQYF. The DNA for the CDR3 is TGTGCCAGCAGTTTTCAAAGGGATGGGGAAGCAGATACGCAGTATTTT.

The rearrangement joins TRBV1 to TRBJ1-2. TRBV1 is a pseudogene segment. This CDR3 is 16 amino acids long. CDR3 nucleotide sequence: TGCACCAGCAGTAGAAACGGTTTGTGCGAGACCTATGGCTACACCTTC. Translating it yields CTSSRNGLCETYGYTF.

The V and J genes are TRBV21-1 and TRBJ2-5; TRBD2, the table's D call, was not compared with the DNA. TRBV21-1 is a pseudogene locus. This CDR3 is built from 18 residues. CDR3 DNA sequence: TGTGCCAGCAGCAAATACCCTCGTGGAGGGAATGGTCAAGAGACCCAGTACTTC. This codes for CASSKYPRGGNGQETQYF.

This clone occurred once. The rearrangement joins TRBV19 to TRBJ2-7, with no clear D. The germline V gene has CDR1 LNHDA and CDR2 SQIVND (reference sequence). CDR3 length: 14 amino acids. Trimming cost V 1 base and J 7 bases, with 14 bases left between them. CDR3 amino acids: CASSIGGYLREQYF. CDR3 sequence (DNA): TGTGCCAGTAGTATAGGAGGCTATTTGAGGGAGCAGTACTTC. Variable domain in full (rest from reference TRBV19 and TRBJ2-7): DGGITQSPKYLFRKEGQNVTLSCEQNLNHDAMYWYRQDPGQGLRLIYYSQIVNDFQKGDIAEGYSVSREKKESFPLTVTSAQKNPTAFYLCASSIGGYLREQYFGPGTRLTVT.

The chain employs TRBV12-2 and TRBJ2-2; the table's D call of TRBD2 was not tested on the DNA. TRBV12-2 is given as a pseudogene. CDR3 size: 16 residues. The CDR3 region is CASRRTGREDTGELFF. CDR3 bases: TGTGCAAGTCGCCGGACGGGGCGGGAGGACACCGGGGAGCTGTTTTTT.

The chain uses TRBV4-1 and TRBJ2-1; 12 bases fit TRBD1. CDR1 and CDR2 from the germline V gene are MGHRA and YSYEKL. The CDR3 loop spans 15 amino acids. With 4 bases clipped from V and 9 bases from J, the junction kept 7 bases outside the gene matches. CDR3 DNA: TGCGCCAGCAGCCTGGGACAGGGGGCATTAGGTGAGCAGTTCTTC. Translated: CASSLGQGALGEQFF.

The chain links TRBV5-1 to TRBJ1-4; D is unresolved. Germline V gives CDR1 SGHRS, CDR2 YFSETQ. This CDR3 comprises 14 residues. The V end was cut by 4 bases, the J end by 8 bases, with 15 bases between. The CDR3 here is CASSEDIFGEKLFF. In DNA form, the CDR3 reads TGCGCCAGCAGCGAAGACATTTTTGGAGAAAAACTGTTTTTT.